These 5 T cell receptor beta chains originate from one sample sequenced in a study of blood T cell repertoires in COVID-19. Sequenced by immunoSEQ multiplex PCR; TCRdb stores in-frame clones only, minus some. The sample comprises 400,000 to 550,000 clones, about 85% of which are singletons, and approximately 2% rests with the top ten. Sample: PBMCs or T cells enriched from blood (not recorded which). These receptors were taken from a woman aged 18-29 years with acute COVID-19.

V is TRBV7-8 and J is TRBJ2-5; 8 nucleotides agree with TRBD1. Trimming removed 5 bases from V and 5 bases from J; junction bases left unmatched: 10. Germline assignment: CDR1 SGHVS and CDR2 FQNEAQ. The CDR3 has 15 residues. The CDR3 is CASSIRQGPIETQYF. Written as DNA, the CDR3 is TGTGCCAGCAGCATAAGACAGGGGCCAATTGAGACCCAGTACTTC.

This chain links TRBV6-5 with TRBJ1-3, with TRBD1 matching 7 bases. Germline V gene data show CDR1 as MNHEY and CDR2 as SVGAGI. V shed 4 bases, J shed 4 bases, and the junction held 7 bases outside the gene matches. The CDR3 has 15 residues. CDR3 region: CASSSSTGSGNTIYF. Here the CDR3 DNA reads TGTGCCAGCAGTTCCTCGACAGGGTCCGGAAACACCATATATTTT.

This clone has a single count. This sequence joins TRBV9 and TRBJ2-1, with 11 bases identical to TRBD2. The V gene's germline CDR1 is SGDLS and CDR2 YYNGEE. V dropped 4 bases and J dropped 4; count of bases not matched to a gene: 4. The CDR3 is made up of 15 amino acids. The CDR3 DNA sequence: TGTGCCAGCAGCCCCCGACTAGCGGGATACAATGAGCAGTTCTTC. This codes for CASSPRLAGYNEQFF.

The CDR3 nucleotides read TGTGCCAGCAGTAAGGGGATCCTTAGCAATCAGCCCCAGCATTTT. Translated: CASSKGILSNQPQHF. This chain links TRBV28 with TRBJ1-5; possibly TRBD1 for D (5 bases). The V end was cut by 5 bases, the J end by 0 bases, with 11 bases between. The CDR3 covers 15 residues. Looked up from germline, CDR1 is MDHEN and CDR2 is SYDVKM.

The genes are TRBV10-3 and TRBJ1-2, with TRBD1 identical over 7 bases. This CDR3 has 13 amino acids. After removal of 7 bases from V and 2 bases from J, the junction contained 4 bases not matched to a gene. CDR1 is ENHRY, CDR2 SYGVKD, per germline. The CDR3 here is CAIMGTENYGYTF. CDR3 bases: TGTGCCATCATGGGGACAGAAAACTATGGCTACACCTTC.